The present TCR beta chain was sequenced within a study of blood T cell repertoires in COVID-19. Across the whole study: Collection of acute and convalescent COVID-19 samples took place in the United States, Italy and Spain.

This CDR3 contains 17 residues. The J segment lost 3 bases and the V segment lost 3 bases, leaving 12 bases of the junction unmatched. Per germline, CDR1 SGHTS and CDR2 YDEGEE. Measured with immunoSEQ multiplex PCR; TCRdb has only the in-frame clones, and not every one. Of over 150,000 clones listed, nearly 90% are singletons. This clone was recorded once. Sample: peripheral blood. The genes are TRBV5-8 and TRBJ2-1; TRBD1 matches 7 bases. The clonotype comes from a man between 18 and 29 years old who had recovered from COVID-19. DNA of the CDR3: TGTGCCAGCAGCTCTTACCTCCGGGACAGCGTCTACAATGAGCAGTTCTTC. Amino acids: CASSSYLRDSVYNEQFF. Full variable domain (outside the CDR3, taken from reference TRBV5-8 and TRBJ2-1): EAGVTQSPTHLIKTRGQQATLRCSPISGHTSVYWYQQALGLGLQFLLWYDEGEERNRGNFPPRFSGRQFPNYSSELNVNALELEDSALYLCASSSYLRDSVYNEQFFGPGTRLTVL.